The 24 T cell receptor beta chains reported below all come from one sample, sequenced in a study of technical replicates of blood from a few donors. Libraries were prepared by immunoSEQ multiplex PCR; TCRdb keeps only in-frame clonotypes and omits some of them. The table has more than 90,000 clones, approximately 95% seen once; the top ten hold about 0.26%. Sequencing input: T cells isolated from PBMCs. The receptors here all came from a human donor in good health.

The chain has TRBV28 and TRBJ1-1, with TRBD1 identical over 7 bases. Germline CDR1 is MDHEN and CDR2 is SYDVKM. Trimming cost V 7 bases and J 6 bases; bases outside gene matches: 14. CDR3 size: 15 residues. CDR3 loop: CASTLRAGGFAEAFF. The CDR3 DNA reads TGTGCCAGCACCCTACGGGCAGGGGGGTTCGCTGAAGCTTTCTTT.

This clone was observed a few times. The rearrangement links TRBV30 to TRBJ1-1; D is possibly TRBD1 (5 bases). V lost 2 bases and J 0 bases, leaving 7 bases between the germline ends. Germline loops: CDR1 GTSNPN, CDR2 SVGIG (reference sequence). CDR3 length: 13 residues. The CDR3 DNA follows: TGTGCCTGGAGTCGGGGGTTGAACACTGAAGCTTTCTTT. Translated, it gives CAWSRGLNTEAFF.

The chain is built from TRBV18 and TRBJ2-5; TRBD2 is a possible D gene (5 bases). Trimming pared 3 bases from V and 5 bases from J, leaving 16 bases between. Germline values: CDR1 KGHSH, CDR2 LQKENI. This CDR3 is 15 amino acids long. Here the CDR3 DNA reads TGTGCCAGCTCACCCTTGGAGGCTTCGGGGGAGACCCAGTACTTC. Translation gives CASSPLEASGETQYF.

This rearrangement joins TRBV13 to TRBJ2-7; 7 bases match TRBD2. Germline assignment: CDR1 PRHDT and CDR2 FYEKMQ (reference sequence). The CDR3 has 13 amino acids. The V and J ends lost 6 bases and 3 bases, in that order; junction bases with no gene match: 5. The CDR3 nucleotides read TGTGCCAGCAGTCCAGCGGGGCTCTACGAGCAGTACTTC. Translation gives CASSPAGLYEQYF.

This chain connects TRBV27 to TRBJ2-2; 10 positions match TRBD1. Looked up from germline, CDR1 is MNHEY and CDR2 is SMNVEV (reference sequence). The junction had 8 bases not matched to a gene; V was cut back by 5 bases and J by 5 bases. CDR3 size: 16 residues. The DNA of the CDR3 is TGTGCCAGCAGTATACCCGGGACAGGGGTGACCGGGGAGCTGTTTTTT. This translates into CASSIPGTGVTGELFF.

The chain links TRBV4-2 to TRBJ2-5, with a possible D match to TRBD2 (6 bases). The CDR3 is 15 residues long. Per the germline V gene, CDR1 is LGHNA and CDR2 is YNFKEQ. V lost 4 bases and J 4 bases, leaving 16 bases between the germline ends. The CDR3 DNA sequence: TGTGCCAGCAGCCGGACGACCGGGGGAGGAGAGACCCAGTACTTC. It encodes CASSRTTGGGETQYF.

The chain has TRBV5-4 and TRBJ2-6, with D hard to call. The CDR3 covers 15 residues. Trimming pared 4 bases from V and 2 bases from J, leaving 10 bases between. Looked up from germline, CDR1 is SGHNT and CDR2 is YYREEE (reference sequence). CDR3 nucleotides: TGTGCCAGCAGCACCGCCCGGGCTGGGGCCAACGTCCTGACTTTC. Encoded protein: CASSTARAGANVLTF.

A single count supports this clone. The chain joins TRBV29-1 to TRBJ1-1; TRBD1 aligns across 7 bases. The J segment lost 6 bases and the V segment lost 5 bases, leaving 6 bases of the junction unmatched. The germline V gene has CDR1 SQVTM and CDR2 ANQGSEA. This CDR3 is 12 amino acids long. CDR3 in DNA: TGCAGCGTTCGGGACAGTCGGGCTGAAGCTTTCTTT. As protein: CSVRDSRAEAFF.

CDR3 amino acids: CASNGGHNYNEQFF. DNA of the CDR3: TGTGCCAGCAATGGGGGACACAACTACAATGAGCAGTTCTTC. The rearrangement links TRBV6-1 to TRBJ2-1; the D gene is possibly TRBD1 (6 bases). The CDR3 sequence is 14 residues long. Germline lookup yields CDR1 MNHNS and CDR2 SASEGT. V lost 7 bases to trimming and J lost 3 bases, with 13 bases between them.

This clone appeared a single time. The chain joins TRBV19 to TRBJ2-7; TRBD2 might be the D (5 bases). Trimming shortened V by 5 bases and J by 6 bases, and 14 bases separated the two germline ends. The CDR3 has 13 amino acids. Per the germline V gene, CDR1 is LNHDA and CDR2 is SQIVND (reference sequence). CDR3 DNA: TGTGCCAGTAGTGAAGGGAGAGGAATCGAGCAGTACTTC. It translates to CASSEGRGIEQYF.

This chain connects TRBV29-1 to TRBJ2-3; D is possibly TRBD2 (5 bases). V was pared by 4 bases and J by 4 bases, with 15 bases between. The CDR3 is made up of 14 amino acids. Per germline, CDR1 SQVTM and CDR2 ANQGSEA. CDR3 in amino acids: CSVASSFGADTQYF. Written as DNA, the CDR3 is TGCAGCGTTGCCTCTAGCTTCGGGGCAGATACGCAGTATTTT.

The rearrangement links TRBV5-1 to TRBJ2-1; 9 bases are a match to TRBD1. Per the germline V gene, CDR1 is SGHRS and CDR2 is YFSETQ. After removal of 3 bases from V and 2 bases from J, the junction contained 3 bases not matched to a gene. The CDR3 covers 15 residues. CDR3: CASSYRGLAYNEQFF. For the CDR3, the DNA is TGCGCCAGCAGCTACAGGGGGCTGGCCTACAATGAGCAGTTCTTC.

This rearrangement joins TRBV4-1 to TRBJ1-4; 8 positions agree with TRBD1. This CDR3 is built from 18 residues. With V trimmed by 0 bases and J by 3 bases, 9 bases remained unmatched. From germline, CDR1 is MGHRA and CDR2 YSYEKL. CDR3 sequence: CASSQERTGSRANEKLFF. CDR3 DNA: TGCGCCAGCAGCCAAGAGAGGACAGGGTCCAGAGCTAATGAAAAACTGTTTTTT.

The CDR3 loop reads CASSTPWMPGQETQYF. DNA for the CDR3: TGTGCCAGCAGCACCCCCTGGATGCCGGGACAAGAGACCCAGTACTTC. This chain joins TRBV11-2 and TRBJ2-5, with D perhaps TRBD2 (5 bases). The CDR3 is made up of 16 amino acids. Trimming pared 5 bases from V and 2 bases from J, leaving 18 bases between. The germline V gene has CDR1 SGHAT and CDR2 FQNNGV.

The chain links TRBV5-1 to TRBJ2-7, with D maybe TRBD2 (5 bases). The CDR3 sequence is 13 residues long. Germline-derived CDR1 and CDR2 are SGHRS and YFSETQ. Trimming removed 4 bases at V and 3 bases at J, with 11 bases between. The CDR3 sequence is CASSIGNFYEQYF. The CDR3 coding sequence is TGCGCCAGCAGCATCGGGAATTTCTACGAGCAGTACTTC. Based on the CDR3 plus reference TRBV5-1 and TRBJ2-7, the full variable domain is KAGVTQTPRYLIKTRGQQVTLSCSPISGHRSVSWYQQTPGQGLQFLFEYFSETQRNKGNFPGRFSGRQFSNSRSEMNVSTLELGDSALYLCASSIGNFYEQYFGPGTRLTVT.

J is TRBJ2-2 and V is TRBV11-2; D possibly corresponds to TRBD1 (6 bases). V was clipped by 4 bases and J by 0 bases, with 9 bases between them. This CDR3 is 15 amino acids long. Looked up from germline, CDR1 is SGHAT and CDR2 is FQNNGV. In nucleotides, the CDR3 is TGTGCCAGCAGCTGGGACATCTCGAACACCGGGGAGCTGTTTTTT. Protein sequence: CASSWDISNTGELFF.

This clone was counted a single time. The chain is built from TRBV5-4 and TRBJ2-7; D ambiguous. Germline V CDR1 and CDR2: SGHNT, YYREEE (reference sequence). Trimming stripped 0 bases from V and 12 bases from J, with 13 bases between. CDR3 length equals 12 residues. The CDR3 DNA reads as TGTGCCAGCAGCTTGGGAGCTCTCGTGTGGTACTTC. Translating gives CASSLGALVWYF.

V is TRBV7-9 and J is TRBJ2-7; 8 bases line up with TRBD1. Germline V gene sequence: CDR1 SEHNR, CDR2 FQNEAQ (reference sequence). V gave up 4 bases and J gave up 1 base; unmatched junction bases: 9. The CDR3 has 16 amino acids. CDR3 coding DNA: TGTGCCAGCAGCTCCCCCGGGACAGGTCATTCCTACGAGCAGTACTTC. Translating it yields CASSSPGTGHSYEQYF.

The CDR3 region has the DNA TGCGCCAGCAGCTTTGAGCGGGGGTCCACAGATACGCAGTATTTT. It specifies CASSFERGSTDTQYF. This chain connects TRBV5-1 to TRBJ2-3, with TRBD2 matching 8 bases. Germline CDR1 reads SGHRS; CDR2 reads YFSETQ. V trimming: 2 bases; J trimming: 2 bases; junction bases outside the gene matches: 4. The CDR3 runs to 15 residues.

The count of this clone is one. The V call is TRBV27, the J call TRBJ1-5; D unresolved. V gave up 2 bases and J gave up 6 bases, with 11 bases separating them. Looked up from germline, CDR1 is MNHEY and CDR2 is SMNVEV (reference sequence). This CDR3 spans 14 amino acids. The CDR3 is CASSLHPGVQPQHF. CDR3 DNA: TGTGCCAGCAGTTTACACCCCGGGGTTCAGCCCCAGCATTTT.

The J gene is TRBJ2-3, the V gene TRBV19, with D hard to call. Trimming removed 6 bases from V and 3 bases from J, with 10 bases in between. The CDR3 has 13 residues. Germline V lookup: CDR1 LNHDA, CDR2 SQIVND (reference sequence). The CDR3 DNA sequence: TGTGCCAGTAGACGAGAAACTACAGATACGCAGTATTTT. Amino acid sequence: CASRRETTDTQYF.

This clone was counted between two and nine times. This chain links TRBV5-1 with TRBJ1-1, with D uncertain. The CDR3 loop spans 15 amino acids. Germline CDR1 reads SGHRS; CDR2 reads YFSETQ. Trimming left V 0 bases short and J 1 base short, with 10 bases between. Here the CDR3 DNA reads TGCGCCAGCAGCTTGGTGCAGGCCTGGAACACTGAAGCTTTCTTT. This gives the protein CASSLVQAWNTEAFF.

This chain uses TRBV30 with TRBJ2-1; D gene ambiguous. V was clipped by 8 bases and J by 6 bases, with 23 bases between them. CDR1 GTSNPN and CDR2 SVGIG come from the germline V gene (reference sequence). The CDR3 runs to 15 residues. The CDR3 DNA is TGTGCCCGCACTAAAGCCTCAATATTGGCCAATGAGCAGTTCTTC. This translates into CARTKASILANEQFF.

The CDR3 spells CASSFLAVTQTGEQFF. For the CDR3, the DNA is TGTGCCAGCAGTTTTCTAGCGGTCACCCAGACAGGTGAGCAGTTCTTC. This chain joins TRBV27 and TRBJ2-1; tentative D call: TRBD2 (7 bases). CDR1 MNHEY and CDR2 SMNVEV come from the germline V gene (reference sequence). The ends were cut back, 3 bases at V and 9 bases at J, with 21 bases in the middle. This CDR3 spans 16 amino acids.